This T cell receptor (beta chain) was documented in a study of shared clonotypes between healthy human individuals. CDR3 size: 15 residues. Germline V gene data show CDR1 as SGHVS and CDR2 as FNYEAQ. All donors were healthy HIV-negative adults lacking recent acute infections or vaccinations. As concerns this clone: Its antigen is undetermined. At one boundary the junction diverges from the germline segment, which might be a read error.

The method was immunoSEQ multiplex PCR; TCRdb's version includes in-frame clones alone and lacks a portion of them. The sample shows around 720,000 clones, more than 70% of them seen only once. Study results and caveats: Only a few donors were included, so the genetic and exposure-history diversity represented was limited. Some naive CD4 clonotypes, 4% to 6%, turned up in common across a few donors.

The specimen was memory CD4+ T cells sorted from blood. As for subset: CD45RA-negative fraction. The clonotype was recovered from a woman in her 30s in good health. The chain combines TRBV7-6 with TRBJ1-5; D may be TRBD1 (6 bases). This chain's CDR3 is CASSFSGGDNQPQHF. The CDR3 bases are TGTGCCAGCAGCTTTTCGGGAGGGGACAATCAACCCCAGCATTTT. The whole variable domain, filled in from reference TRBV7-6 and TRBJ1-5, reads GAGVSQSPRYKVTKRGQDVALRCDPISGHVSLYWYRQALGQGPEFLTYFNYEAQQDKSGLPNDRFSAERPEGSISTLTIQRTEQRDSAMYRCASSFSGGDNQPQHFGDGTRLSIL.